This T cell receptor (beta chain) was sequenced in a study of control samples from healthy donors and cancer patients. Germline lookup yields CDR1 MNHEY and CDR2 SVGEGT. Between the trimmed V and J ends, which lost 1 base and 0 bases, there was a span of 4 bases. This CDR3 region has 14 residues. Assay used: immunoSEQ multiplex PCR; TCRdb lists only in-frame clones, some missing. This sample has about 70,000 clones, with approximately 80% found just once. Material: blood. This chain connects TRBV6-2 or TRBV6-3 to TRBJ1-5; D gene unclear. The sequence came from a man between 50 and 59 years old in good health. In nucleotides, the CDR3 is TGTGCCAGCAGTTACTGGTATAGCAATCAGCCCCAGCATTTT. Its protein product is CASSYWYSNQPQHF.